This T cell receptor beta chain is drawn from a study of cytomegalovirus exposure and HLA in healthy donors. Here immunoSEQ multiplex PCR was the method, and the copy in TCRdb shows in-frame clones only, minus some. The sample shows about 160,000 clones, roughly nine tenths of them seen only once. The germline V gene has CDR1 SGDLS and CDR2 YYNGEE. V shed 0 bases and J 5 bases; nucleotides not matched to a gene: 12. The CDR3 totals 17 residues. Comments on this clone: The antigen is unknown.

Overall study results and limits: Within the 130 or so validation repertoires, first-cohort TCR clusters tended to co-occur, according to a later analysis.

This sequence joins TRBV9 and TRBJ1-1, with 8 bases that match TRBD1. The specimen sequenced was PBMCs. This clonotype was sampled from a woman aged 18-29 years in good health and CMV-seropositive. CDR3 sequence (DNA): TGTGCCAGCAGCGTAGGAGGACAGGGTCTAATATCAACTGAAGCTTTCTTT. Its translation is CASSVGGQGLISTEAFF.